This T cell receptor (beta chain) was recorded in a study of blood T cell repertoires in COVID-19. Whole-study context: Sources were T cells, B-cell-depleted T cells, or PBMCs; the material itself was cDNA or gDNA.

Trimming removed 2 bases at V and 9 bases at J, with 14 bases between. From germline, CDR1 is SNHLY and CDR2 FYNNEI. CDR3 length equals 14 residues. Assay used: immunoSEQ multiplex PCR; TCRdb lists only in-frame clones, some missing. The repertoire consists of under 250,000 clones, with 85% occurring once and the leading ten covering approximately 8.6%. Donors were grouped by their self-reported clinical history. The sequenced material came from PBMCs or T cells enriched from blood (not recorded which). The gene calls are TRBV2 and TRBJ1-5; the D gene is possibly TRBD1 (6 bases). This TCR was recovered from a woman aged 50 to 60 with acute COVID-19. Here the CDR3 DNA reads TGTGCCAGCAGTGAATCGGTTTGGGGGCCGCCCCAGCATTTT. It translates to CASSESVWGPPQHF.